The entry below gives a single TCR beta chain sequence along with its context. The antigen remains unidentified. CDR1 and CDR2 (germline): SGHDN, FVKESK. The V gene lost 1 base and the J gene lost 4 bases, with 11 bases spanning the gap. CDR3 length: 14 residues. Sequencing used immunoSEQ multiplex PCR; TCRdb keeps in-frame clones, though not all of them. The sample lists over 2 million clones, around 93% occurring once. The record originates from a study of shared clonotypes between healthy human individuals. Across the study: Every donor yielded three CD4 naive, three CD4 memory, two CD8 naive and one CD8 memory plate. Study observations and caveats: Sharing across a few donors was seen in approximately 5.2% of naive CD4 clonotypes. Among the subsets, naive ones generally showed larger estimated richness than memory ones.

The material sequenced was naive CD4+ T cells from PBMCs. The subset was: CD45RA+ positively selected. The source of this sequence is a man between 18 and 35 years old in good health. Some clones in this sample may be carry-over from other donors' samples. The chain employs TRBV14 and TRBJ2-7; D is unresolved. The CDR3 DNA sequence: TGTGCCAGCAGCCAAGTCCCCATGGGGTACGAGCAGTACTTC. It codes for CASSQVPMGYEQYF.